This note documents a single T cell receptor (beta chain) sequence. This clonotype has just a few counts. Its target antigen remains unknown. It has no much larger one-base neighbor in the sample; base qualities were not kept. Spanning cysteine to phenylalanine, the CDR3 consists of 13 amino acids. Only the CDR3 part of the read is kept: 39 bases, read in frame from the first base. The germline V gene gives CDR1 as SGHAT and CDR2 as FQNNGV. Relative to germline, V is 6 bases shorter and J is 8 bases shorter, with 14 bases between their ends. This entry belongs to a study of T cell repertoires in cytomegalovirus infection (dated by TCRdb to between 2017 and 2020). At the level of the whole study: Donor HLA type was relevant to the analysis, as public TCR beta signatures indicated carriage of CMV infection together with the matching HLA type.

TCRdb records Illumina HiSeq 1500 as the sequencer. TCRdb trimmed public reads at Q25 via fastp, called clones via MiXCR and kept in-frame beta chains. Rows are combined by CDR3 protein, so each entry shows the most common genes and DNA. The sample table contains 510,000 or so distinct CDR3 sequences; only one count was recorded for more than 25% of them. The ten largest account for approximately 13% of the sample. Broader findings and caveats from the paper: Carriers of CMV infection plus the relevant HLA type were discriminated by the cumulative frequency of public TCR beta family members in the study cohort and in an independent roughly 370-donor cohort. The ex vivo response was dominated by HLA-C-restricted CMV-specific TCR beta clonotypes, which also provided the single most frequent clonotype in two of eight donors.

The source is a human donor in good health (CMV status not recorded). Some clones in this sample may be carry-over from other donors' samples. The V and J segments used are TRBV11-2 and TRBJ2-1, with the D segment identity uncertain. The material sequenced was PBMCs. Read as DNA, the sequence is TGTGCCAGCAGAACTAATTGGGCAGATGAGCAGTTCTTC. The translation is CASRTNWADEQFF.